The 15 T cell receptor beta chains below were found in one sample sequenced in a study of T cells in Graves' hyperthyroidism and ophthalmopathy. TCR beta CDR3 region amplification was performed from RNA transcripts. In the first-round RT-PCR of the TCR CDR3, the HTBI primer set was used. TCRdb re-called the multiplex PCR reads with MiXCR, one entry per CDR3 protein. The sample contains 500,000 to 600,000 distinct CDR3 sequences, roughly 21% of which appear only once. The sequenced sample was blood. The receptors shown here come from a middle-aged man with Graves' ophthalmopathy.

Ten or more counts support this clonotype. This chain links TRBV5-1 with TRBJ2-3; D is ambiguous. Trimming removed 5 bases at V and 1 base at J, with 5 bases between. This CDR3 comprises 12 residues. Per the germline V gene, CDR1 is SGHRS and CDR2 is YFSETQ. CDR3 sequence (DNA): TGCGCCAGCAGGGCAGGCACAGATACGCAGTATTTT. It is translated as CASRAGTDTQYF.

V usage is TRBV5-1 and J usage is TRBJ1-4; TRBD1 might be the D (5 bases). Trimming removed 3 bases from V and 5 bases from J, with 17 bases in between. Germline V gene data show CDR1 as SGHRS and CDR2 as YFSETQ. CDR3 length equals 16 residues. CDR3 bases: TGCGCCAGCAGCTATAGTTCCGGGACTTTAAATGAAAAACTGTTTTTT. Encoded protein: CASSYSSGTLNEKLFF.

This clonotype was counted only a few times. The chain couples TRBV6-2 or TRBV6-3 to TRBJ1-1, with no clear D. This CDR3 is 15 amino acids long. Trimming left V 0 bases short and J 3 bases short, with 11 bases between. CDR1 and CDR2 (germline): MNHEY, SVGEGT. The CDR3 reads CASSYSGSEYTEAFF. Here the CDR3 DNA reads TGTGCCAGCAGTTACTCAGGGTCAGAGTACACTGAAGCTTTCTTT.

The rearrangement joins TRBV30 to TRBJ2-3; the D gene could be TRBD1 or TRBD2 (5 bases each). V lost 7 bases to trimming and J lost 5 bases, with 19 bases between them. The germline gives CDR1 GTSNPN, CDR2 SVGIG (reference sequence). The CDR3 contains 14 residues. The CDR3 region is CALTEGPMGDTQYF. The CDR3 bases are TGTGCCTTAACAGAGGGGCCTATGGGAGATACGCAGTATTTT.

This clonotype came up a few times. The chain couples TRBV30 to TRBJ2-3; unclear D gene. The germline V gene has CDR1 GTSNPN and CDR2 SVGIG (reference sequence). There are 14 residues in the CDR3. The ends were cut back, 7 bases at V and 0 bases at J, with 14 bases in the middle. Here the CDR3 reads CALSGTISTDTQYF. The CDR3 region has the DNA TGTGCCTTATCAGGAACCATAAGCACAGATACGCAGTATTTT.

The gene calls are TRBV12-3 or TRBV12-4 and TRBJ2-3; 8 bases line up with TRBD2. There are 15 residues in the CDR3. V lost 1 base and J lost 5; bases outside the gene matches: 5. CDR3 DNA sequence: TGTGCCAGCAGTTTAGGACGGGGGGGAATAGATACGCAGTATTTT. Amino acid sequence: CASSLGRGGIDTQYF.

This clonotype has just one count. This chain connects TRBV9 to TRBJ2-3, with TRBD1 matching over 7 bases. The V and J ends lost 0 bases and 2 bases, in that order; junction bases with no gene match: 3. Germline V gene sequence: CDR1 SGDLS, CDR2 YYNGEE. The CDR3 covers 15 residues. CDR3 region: CASSVVGTATDTQYF. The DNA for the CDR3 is TGTGCCAGCAGCGTAGTAGGGACAGCCACAGATACGCAGTATTTT.

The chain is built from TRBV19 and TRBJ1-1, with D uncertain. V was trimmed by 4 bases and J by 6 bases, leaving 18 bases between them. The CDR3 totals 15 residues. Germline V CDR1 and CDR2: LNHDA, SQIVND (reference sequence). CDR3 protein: CASSTRSGEFAEAFF. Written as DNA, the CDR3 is TGTGCCAGTAGTACTAGGTCTGGGGAATTCGCTGAAGCTTTCTTT.

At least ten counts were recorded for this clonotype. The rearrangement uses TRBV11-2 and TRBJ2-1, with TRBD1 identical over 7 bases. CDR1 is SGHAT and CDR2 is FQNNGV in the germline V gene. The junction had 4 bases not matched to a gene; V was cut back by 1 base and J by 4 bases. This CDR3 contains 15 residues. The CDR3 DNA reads TGTGCCAGCAGCTTAGGGACAGGCTCTTACAATGAGCAGTTCTTC. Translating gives CASSLGTGSYNEQFF. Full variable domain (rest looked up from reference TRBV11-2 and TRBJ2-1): EAGVAQSPRYKIIEKRQSVAFWCNPISGHATLYWYQQILGQGPKLLIQFQNNGVVDDSQLPKDRFSAERLKGVDSTLKIQPAKLEDSAVYLCASSLGTGSYNEQFFGPGTRLTVL.

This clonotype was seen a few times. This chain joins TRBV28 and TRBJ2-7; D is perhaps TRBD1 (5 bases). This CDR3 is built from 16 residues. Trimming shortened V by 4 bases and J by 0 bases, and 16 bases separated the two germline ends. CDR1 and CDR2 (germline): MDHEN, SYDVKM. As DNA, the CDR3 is TGTGCCAGCAGTTACTCCCCAGGGCCGAGCTCCTACGAGCAGTACTTC. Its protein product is CASSYSPGPSSYEQYF.

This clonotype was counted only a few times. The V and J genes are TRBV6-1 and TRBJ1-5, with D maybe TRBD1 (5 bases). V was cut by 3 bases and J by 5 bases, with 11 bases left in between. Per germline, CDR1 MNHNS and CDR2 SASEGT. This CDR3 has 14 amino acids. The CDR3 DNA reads TGTGCCAGCAGTGAGAAGGGGAGAGATCAGCCCCAGCATTTT. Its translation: CASSEKGRDQPQHF.

The CDR3 DNA follows: TGCGCCAGCAGCGGGCTAGGAGCGGGAGGGCCGGGATCCTACAATGAGCAGTTCTTC. Translating gives CASSGLGAGGPGSYNEQFF. V usage is TRBV5-1 and J usage is TRBJ2-1, with TRBD2 matching over 10 bases. Trimming took 4 bases from V and 1 from J; bases not matched to a gene: 14. This CDR3 has 19 residues. CDR1 SGHRS and CDR2 YFSETQ come from the germline V gene. Full variable domain (missing parts from reference TRBV5-1 and TRBJ2-1): KAGVTQTPRYLIKTRGQQVTLSCSPISGHRSVSWYQQTPGQGLQFLFEYFSETQRNKGNFPGRFSGRQFSNSRSEMNVSTLELGDSALYLCASSGLGAGGPGSYNEQFFGPGTRLTVL.

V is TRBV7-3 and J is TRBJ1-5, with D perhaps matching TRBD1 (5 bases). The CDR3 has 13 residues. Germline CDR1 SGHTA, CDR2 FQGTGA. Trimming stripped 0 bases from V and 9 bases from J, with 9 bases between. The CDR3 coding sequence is TGTGCCAGCAGCTTAACCAGGGCTGGGCCCCAGCATTTT. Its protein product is CASSLTRAGPQHF.

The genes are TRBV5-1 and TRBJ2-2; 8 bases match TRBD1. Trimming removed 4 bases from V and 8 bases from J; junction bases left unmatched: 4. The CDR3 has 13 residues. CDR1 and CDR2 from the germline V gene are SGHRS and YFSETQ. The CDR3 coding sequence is TGCGCCAGCAGCCCTGGACAGGGAGGGGAGCTGTTTTTT. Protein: CASSPGQGGELFF.

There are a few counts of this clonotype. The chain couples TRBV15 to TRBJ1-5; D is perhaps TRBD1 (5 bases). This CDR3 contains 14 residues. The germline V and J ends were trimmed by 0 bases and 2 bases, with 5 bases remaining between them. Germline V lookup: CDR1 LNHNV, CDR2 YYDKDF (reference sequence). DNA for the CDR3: TGTGCCACCAGCAGAGACAGGGGCAATCAGCCCCAGCATTTT. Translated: CATSRDRGNQPQHF.